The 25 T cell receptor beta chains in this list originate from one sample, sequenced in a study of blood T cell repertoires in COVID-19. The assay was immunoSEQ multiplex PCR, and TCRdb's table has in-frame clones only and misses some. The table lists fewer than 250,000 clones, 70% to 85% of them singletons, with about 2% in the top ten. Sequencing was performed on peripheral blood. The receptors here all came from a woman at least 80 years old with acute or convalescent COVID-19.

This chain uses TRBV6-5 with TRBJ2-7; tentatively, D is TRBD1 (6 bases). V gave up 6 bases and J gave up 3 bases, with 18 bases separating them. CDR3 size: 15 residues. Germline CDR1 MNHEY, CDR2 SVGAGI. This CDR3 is CASRRNRVGNYEQYF. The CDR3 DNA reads TGTGCCAGCAGGCGGAACAGGGTCGGAAACTACGAGCAGTACTTC.

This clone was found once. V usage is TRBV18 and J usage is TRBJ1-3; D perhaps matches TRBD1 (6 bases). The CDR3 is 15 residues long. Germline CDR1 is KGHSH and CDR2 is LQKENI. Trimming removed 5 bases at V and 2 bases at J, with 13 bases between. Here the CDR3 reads CASSSDSPPGNTIYF. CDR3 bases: TGTGCCAGCTCATCGGACAGCCCTCCTGGAAACACCATATATTTT.

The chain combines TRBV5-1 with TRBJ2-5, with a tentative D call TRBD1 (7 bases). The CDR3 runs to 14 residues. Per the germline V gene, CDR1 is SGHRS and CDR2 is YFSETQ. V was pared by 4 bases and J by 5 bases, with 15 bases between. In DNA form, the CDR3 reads TGCGCCAGCAGCCCCAGACAGGGAGGTGAGACCCAGTACTTC. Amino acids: CASSPRQGGETQYF.

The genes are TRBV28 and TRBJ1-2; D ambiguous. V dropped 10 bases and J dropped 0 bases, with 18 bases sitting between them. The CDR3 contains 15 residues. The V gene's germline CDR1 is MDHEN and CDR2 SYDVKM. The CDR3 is CANIDGEAPNYGYTF. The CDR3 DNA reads TGTGCCAATATCGACGGTGAAGCGCCTAACTATGGCTACACCTTC.

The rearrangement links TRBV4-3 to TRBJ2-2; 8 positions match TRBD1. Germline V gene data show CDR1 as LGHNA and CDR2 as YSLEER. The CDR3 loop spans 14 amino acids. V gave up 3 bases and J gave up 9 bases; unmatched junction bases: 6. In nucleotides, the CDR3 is TGCGCCAGCAGCCACCCGCAGGGGGCGCGGGAGCTGTTTTTT. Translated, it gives CASSHPQGARELFF.

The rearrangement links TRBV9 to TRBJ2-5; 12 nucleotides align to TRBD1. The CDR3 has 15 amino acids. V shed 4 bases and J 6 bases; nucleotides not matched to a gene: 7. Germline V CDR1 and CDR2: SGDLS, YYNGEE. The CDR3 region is CASSNPGQGAKTQYF. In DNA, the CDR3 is TGTGCCAGCAGCAACCCGGGACAGGGGGCAAAGACCCAGTACTTC.

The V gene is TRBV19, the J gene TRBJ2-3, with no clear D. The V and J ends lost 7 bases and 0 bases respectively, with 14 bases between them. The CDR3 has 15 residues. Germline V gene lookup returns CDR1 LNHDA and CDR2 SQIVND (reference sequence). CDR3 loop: CASTAGDKSTDTQYF. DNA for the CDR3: TGTGCCAGTACGGCAGGCGACAAAAGCACAGATACGCAGTATTTT.

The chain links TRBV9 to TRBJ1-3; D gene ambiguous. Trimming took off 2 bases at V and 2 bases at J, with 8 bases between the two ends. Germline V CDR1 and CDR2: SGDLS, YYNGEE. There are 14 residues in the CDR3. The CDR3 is CASSVSGPGNTIYF. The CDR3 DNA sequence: TGTGCCAGCAGCGTCTCAGGCCCTGGAAACACCATATATTTT.

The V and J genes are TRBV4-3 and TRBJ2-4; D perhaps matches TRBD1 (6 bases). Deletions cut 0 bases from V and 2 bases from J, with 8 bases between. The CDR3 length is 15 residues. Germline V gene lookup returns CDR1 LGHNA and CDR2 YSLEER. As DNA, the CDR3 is TGCGCCAGCAGCCAAGACGGGACACCCAAAAACATTCAGTACTTC. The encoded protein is CASSQDGTPKNIQYF.

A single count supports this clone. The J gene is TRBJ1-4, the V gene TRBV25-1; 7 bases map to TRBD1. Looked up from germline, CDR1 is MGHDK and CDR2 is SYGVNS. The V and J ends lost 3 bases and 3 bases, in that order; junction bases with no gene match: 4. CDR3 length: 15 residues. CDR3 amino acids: CASSDYRGANEKLFF. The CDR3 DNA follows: TGTGCCAGCAGTGACTACAGGGGAGCTAATGAAAAACTGTTTTTT. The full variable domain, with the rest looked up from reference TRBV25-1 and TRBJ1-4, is EADIYQTPRYLVIGTGKKITLECSQTMGHDKMYWYQQDPGMELHLIHYSYGVNSTEKGDLSSESTVSRIRTEHFPLTLESARPSHTSQYLCASSDYRGANEKLFFGSGTQLSVL.

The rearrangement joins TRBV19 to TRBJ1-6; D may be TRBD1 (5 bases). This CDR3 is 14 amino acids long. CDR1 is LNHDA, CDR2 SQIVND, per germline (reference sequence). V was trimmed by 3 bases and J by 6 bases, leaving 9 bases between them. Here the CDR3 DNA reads TGTGCCAGTAGTATCCAGGGCGCTAATTCACCCCTCCACTTT. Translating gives CASSIQGANSPLHF.

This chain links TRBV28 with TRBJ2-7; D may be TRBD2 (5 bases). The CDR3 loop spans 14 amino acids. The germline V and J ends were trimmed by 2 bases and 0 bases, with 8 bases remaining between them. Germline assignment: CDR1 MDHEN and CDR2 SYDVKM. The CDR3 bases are TGTGCCAGCAGTTTAGGGGAGAGCTCCTACGAGCAGTACTTC. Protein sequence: CASSLGESSYEQYF.

The chain's CDR3 is CASRVGQYNEKLFF. CDR3 DNA: TGTGCCAGCAGGGTGGGACAGTATAATGAAAAACTGTTTTTT. This sequence joins TRBV6-6 and TRBJ1-4; 7 bases line up with TRBD1. The CDR3 has 14 amino acids. The V gene's germline CDR1 is MNHNY and CDR2 SVGAGI (reference sequence). Losses at the gene ends were 6 bases for V and 4 bases for J; bases not matched to a gene: 5.

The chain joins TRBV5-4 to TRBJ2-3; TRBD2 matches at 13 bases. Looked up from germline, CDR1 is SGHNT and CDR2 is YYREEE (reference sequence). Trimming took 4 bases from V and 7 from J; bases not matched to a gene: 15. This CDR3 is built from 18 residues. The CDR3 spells CASSDPTGTSGTVYTQYF. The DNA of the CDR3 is TGTGCCAGCAGCGACCCCACCGGGACTAGCGGGACGGTGTATACGCAGTATTTT.

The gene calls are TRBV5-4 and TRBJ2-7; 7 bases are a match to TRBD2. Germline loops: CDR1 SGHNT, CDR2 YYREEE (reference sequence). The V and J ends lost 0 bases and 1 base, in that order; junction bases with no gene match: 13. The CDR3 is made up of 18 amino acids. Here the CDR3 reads CASSLGPLTSKASYEQYF. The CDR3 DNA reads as TGTGCCAGCAGCTTGGGCCCTTTGACTAGCAAGGCTTCCTACGAGCAGTACTTC.

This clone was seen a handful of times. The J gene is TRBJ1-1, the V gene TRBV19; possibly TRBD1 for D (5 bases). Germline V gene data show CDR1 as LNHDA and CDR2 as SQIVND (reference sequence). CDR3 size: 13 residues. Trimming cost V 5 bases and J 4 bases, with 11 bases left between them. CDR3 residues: CASSVGQSTEAFF. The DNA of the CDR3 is TGTGCCAGTAGTGTTGGACAATCCACTGAAGCTTTCTTT.

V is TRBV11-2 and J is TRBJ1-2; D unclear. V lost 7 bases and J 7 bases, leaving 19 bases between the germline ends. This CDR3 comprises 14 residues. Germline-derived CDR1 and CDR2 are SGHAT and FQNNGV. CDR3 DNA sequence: TGTGCCAGCACCTCCGAACAGCGGCGAAGTGGCTACACCTTC. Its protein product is CASTSEQRRSGYTF.

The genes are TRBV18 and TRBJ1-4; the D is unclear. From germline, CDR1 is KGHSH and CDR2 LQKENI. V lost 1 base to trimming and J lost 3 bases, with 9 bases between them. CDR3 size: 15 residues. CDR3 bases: TGTGCCAGCTCACCACTCGGGTCTCCTAATGAAAAACTGTTTTTT. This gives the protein CASSPLGSPNEKLFF.

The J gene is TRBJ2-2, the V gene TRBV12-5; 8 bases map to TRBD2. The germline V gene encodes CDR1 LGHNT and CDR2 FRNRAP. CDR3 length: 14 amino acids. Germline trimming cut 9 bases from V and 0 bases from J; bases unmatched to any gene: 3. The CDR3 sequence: CASGRASNTGELFF. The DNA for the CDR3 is TGTGCTAGCGGGAGGGCCTCGAACACCGGGGAGCTGTTTTTT.

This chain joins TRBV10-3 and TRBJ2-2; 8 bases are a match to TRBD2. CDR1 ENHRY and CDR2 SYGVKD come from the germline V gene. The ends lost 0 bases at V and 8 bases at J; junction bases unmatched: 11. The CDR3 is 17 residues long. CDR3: CAISESSGTSYGGELFF. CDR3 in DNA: TGTGCCATCAGTGAGTCCTCCGGGACTAGTTATGGTGGGGAGCTGTTTTTT.

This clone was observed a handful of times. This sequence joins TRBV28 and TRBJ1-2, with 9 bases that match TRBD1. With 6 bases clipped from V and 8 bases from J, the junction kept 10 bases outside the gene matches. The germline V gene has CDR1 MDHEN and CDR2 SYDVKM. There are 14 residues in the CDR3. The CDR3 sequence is CASRVGDRVRGYTF. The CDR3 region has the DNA TGTGCCAGCAGAGTCGGGGACAGGGTACGCGGCTACACCTTC.

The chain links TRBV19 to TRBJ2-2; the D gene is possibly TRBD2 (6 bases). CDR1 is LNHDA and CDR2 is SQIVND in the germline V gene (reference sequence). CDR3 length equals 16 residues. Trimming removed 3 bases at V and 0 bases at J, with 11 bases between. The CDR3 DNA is TGTGCCAGTAGTATCCCGCGGGGCGCGAACACCGGGGAGCTGTTTTTT. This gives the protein CASSIPRGANTGELFF.

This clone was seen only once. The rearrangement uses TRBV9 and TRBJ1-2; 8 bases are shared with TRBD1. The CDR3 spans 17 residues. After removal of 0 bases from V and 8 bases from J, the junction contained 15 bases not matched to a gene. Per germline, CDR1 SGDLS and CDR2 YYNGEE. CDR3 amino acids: CASSVDSGQGRMGGYTF. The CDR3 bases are TGTGCCAGCAGCGTAGACTCCGGACAGGGACGGATGGGGGGCTACACCTTC.

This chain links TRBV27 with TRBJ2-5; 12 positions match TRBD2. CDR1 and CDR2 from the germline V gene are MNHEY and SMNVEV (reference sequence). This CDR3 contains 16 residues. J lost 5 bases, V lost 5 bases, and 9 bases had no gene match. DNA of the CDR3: TGTGCCAGCAGTACCCTAGCGGGAGGGCGCGGTGAGACCCAGTACTTC. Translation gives CASSTLAGGRGETQYF.

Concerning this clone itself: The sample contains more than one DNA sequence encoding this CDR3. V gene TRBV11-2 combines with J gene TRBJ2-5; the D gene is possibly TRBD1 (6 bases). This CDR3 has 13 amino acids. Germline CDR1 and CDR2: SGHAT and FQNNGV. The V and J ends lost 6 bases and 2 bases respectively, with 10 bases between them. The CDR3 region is CASSPDRQETQYF. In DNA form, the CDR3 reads TGTGCCAGCAGTCCTGACAGGCAAGAGACCCAGTACTTC.